The source of this T cell receptor (beta chain) is a study of vaccination effects on CD4 cells after COVID-19. Produced via immunoSEQ multiplex PCR; TCRdb's table is partial and in-frame only. The repertoire holds tens of thousands of clones, with roughly 70% as singletons. Details on this clone: Its antigen is currently unknown.

The CDR3 sequence is 15 residues long. Trimming pared 2 bases from V and 0 bases from J, leaving 10 bases between. Germline lookup yields CDR1 LGHNA and CDR2 YSLEER. With the ViraFEST assay, the study expanded antigen-specific CD4+ T cells using viral peptide pools, then sequenced them. Cells that had been cultured for nine to eleven days were the source of isolated CD4+ T cells. Nucleocapsid antibody tests were negative, and the vaccine recipients had no prior SARS-CoV-2 infection. The source material was CD4+ T cells from PBMCs cultured with HCoV-OC43 spike peptides, sampled before COVID-19 vaccination. The subset is: HCoV-OC43 spike overlapping peptide pool stimulation. This chain links TRBV4-3 with TRBJ1-1; D is unclear. The clonotype comes from a human donor who received a COVID-19 vaccine. The CDR3, as DNA: TGCGCCAGCAGCCAAAGAGGCAGAATGAACACTGAAGCTTTCTTT. It codes for CASSQRGRMNTEAFF.